The 25 T cell receptor beta chains in this list originate from one sample, sequenced in a study of cytomegalovirus exposure and HLA in healthy donors. The PCR was carried out with 60 Vbeta primers and 13 Jbeta primers. Method: immunoSEQ multiplex PCR; TCRdb's copy keeps in-frame clones and lacks some. The ten top clones account for more than 9%, within a sample of more than 45,000 clones. Source material: PBMCs. Receptor source: a woman aged 25 to 39 in good health and CMV-seropositive.

The chain is built from TRBV30 and TRBJ2-7; tentatively, D is TRBD1 (5 bases). The CDR3 has 12 residues. Germline-derived CDR1 and CDR2 are GTSNPN and SVGIG (reference sequence). The V end was cut by 0 bases, the J end by 4 bases, with 7 bases between. CDR3 sequence: CAWSVGVYEQYF. CDR3 DNA: TGTGCCTGGAGTGTAGGGGTTTACGAGCAGTACTTC.

The genes are TRBV15 and TRBJ1-1; D is possibly TRBD1 (6 bases). Germline V gives CDR1 LNHNV, CDR2 YYDKDF (reference sequence). Trimming cost V 4 bases and J 2 bases, with 8 bases left between them. The CDR3 has 13 amino acids. The CDR3: CATSTTGNTEAFF. Here the CDR3 DNA reads TGTGCCACCAGCACGACAGGAAACACTGAAGCTTTCTTT.

V and J are TRBV28 and TRBJ1-5; TRBD1 might be the D (6 bases). The CDR3 totals 15 residues. With 2 bases removed from V and 6 bases from J, the gap between germline ends came to 14 bases. From germline, CDR1 is MDHEN and CDR2 SYDVKM. CDR3 protein: CASSLEGGAGQPQHF. The CDR3 DNA sequence: TGTGCCAGCAGTTTAGAGGGGGGGGCCGGTCAGCCCCAGCATTTT.

The V call is TRBV7-6, the J call TRBJ2-1; TRBD2 matches at 8 bases. Germline lookup yields CDR1 SGHVS and CDR2 FNYEAQ. After removal of 5 bases from V and 1 base from J, the junction contained 4 bases not matched to a gene. The CDR3 is 15 residues long. The chain's CDR3 is CASSVSGGSYNEQFF. The CDR3 DNA follows: TGTGCCAGCAGCGTGAGCGGGGGTTCCTACAATGAGCAGTTCTTC. Drawing the rest from reference TRBV7-6 and TRBJ2-1, the complete variable domain is GAGVSQSPRYKVTKRGQDVALRCDPISGHVSLYWYRQALGQGPEFLTYFNYEAQQDKSGLPNDRFSAERPEGSISTLTIQRTEQRDSAMYRCASSVSGGSYNEQFFGPGTRLTVL.

V gene TRBV6-4 combines with J gene TRBJ2-7; TRBD1 matches 8 bases. The CDR3 loop spans 15 amino acids. CDR1 is MRHNA, CDR2 SNTAGT, per germline. With 4 bases clipped from V and 2 bases from J, the junction kept 7 bases outside the gene matches. As DNA, the CDR3 is TGTGCCAGCAGTGTACAGGGGGGAATAGCCTACGAGCAGTACTTC. Protein: CASSVQGGIAYEQYF.

This chain links TRBV27 with TRBJ2-2, with D possibly being TRBD1 (5 bases). Germline V gives CDR1 MNHEY, CDR2 SMNVEV (reference sequence). Trimming pared 0 bases from V and 7 bases from J, leaving 12 bases between. CDR3 length: 15 amino acids. In DNA, the CDR3 is TGTGCCAGCAGTTTATCGGGCAGGGTCGTCGGGGAGCTGTTTTTT. Translated: CASSLSGRVVGELFF.

The V gene is TRBV4-1, the J gene TRBJ2-7; D possibly corresponds to TRBD2 (6 bases). The CDR3 is 13 residues long. Germline V gene data show CDR1 as MGHRA and CDR2 as YSYEKL. V shed 5 bases and J shed 6 bases, with 14 bases lying between them. The CDR3 bases are TGCGCCAGCAGCATAGGACCCGGGAGCGAGCAGTACTTC. Translated: CASSIGPGSEQYF.

The chain recombines TRBV18 with TRBJ2-5, with 9 bases fitting TRBD2. This CDR3 region has 16 residues. Germline assignment: CDR1 KGHSH and CDR2 LQKENI. The J segment lost 5 bases and the V segment lost 5 bases, leaving 12 bases of the junction unmatched. DNA for the CDR3: TGTGCCAGCTCAAGTGGGACTAGCCTATATGTTGAGACCCAGTACTTC. Translated, it gives CASSSGTSLYVETQYF. Filled out from reference TRBV18 and TRBJ2-5, the complete variable domain reads NAGVMQNPRHLVRRRGQEARLRCSPMKGHSHVYWYRQLPEEGLKFMVYLQKENIIDESGMPKERFSAEFPKEGPSILRIQQVVRGDSAAYFCASSSGTSLYVETQYFGPGTRLLVL.

The chain couples TRBV5-5 to TRBJ2-7; D gene unclear. This CDR3 spans 15 amino acids. V dropped 4 bases and J dropped 0 bases, with 14 bases sitting between them. CDR1 and CDR2 from the germline V gene are SGHKS and YYEKEE (reference sequence). CDR3 amino acids: CASSPTTSISYEQYF. In DNA, the CDR3 is TGTGCCAGCAGCCCTACGACAAGTATCTCCTACGAGCAGTACTTC. The variable domain in full, with the rest retrieved from reference TRBV5-5 and TRBJ2-7, is DAGVTQSPTHLIKTRGQQVTLRCSPISGHKSVSWYQQVLGQGPQFIFQYYEKEERGRGNFPDRFSARQFPNYSSELNVNALLLGDSALYLCASSPTTSISYEQYFGPGTRLTVT.

The genes are TRBV7-6 and TRBJ2-3; D remains ambiguous. Trimming stripped 5 bases from V and 5 bases from J, with 11 bases between. The length of the CDR3 is 13 residues. Per germline, CDR1 SGHVS and CDR2 FNYEAQ. The CDR3 is CASSIYTKDTQYF. In DNA form, the CDR3 reads TGTGCCAGCAGCATATACACCAAAGATACGCAGTATTTT. The complete variable domain, with remaining parts taken from reference TRBV7-6 and TRBJ2-3, reads GAGVSQSPRYKVTKRGQDVALRCDPISGHVSLYWYRQALGQGPEFLTYFNYEAQQDKSGLPNDRFSAERPEGSISTLTIQRTEQRDSAMYRCASSIYTKDTQYFGPGTRLTVL.

The chain employs TRBV30 and TRBJ2-6; no definite D call. CDR1 GTSNPN and CDR2 SVGIG come from the germline V gene (reference sequence). The ends were cut back, 4 bases at V and 0 bases at J, with 10 bases in the middle. The CDR3 consists of 15 residues. CDR3 sequence (DNA): TGTGCCTGGAATCCGGGTAGCTCTGGGGCCAACGTCCTGACTTTC. Translation gives CAWNPGSSGANVLTF.

The rearrangement uses TRBV9 and TRBJ2-5; 9 bases line up with TRBD1. V lost 3 bases to trimming and J lost 2 bases; unmatched junction nucleotides: 5. The CDR3 covers 15 residues. Germline CDR1 is SGDLS and CDR2 is YYNGEE. In DNA, the CDR3 is TGTGCCAGCAGCGCCCGGACAGGGGCACAAGAGACCCAGTACTTC. Protein: CASSARTGAQETQYF.

This chain connects TRBV6-5 to TRBJ2-7; 7 bases are shared with TRBD1. V was pared by 6 bases and J by 0 bases, with 8 bases of the junction left unmatched. The CDR3 has 15 residues. Per germline, CDR1 MNHEY and CDR2 SVGAGI. In nucleotides, the CDR3 is TGTGCCAGCAGAAAGGACAGGACGAGCTCCTACGAGCAGTACTTC. As protein: CASRKDRTSSYEQYF.

This chain uses TRBV5-6 with TRBJ2-7, with TRBD1 matching over 7 bases. Germline V gene lookup returns CDR1 SGHDT and CDR2 YYEEEE. V gave up 2 bases and J gave up 11 bases; unmatched junction bases: 10. The CDR3 runs to 13 residues. The CDR3 region has the DNA TGTGCCAGCAGCTTCTGGACCCTGCAGGGGGAGTACTTC. Its translation: CASSFWTLQGEYF.

The chain is built from TRBV7-8 and TRBJ2-7, with 8 bases matching TRBD2. The CDR3 contains 15 residues. In germline, CDR1 is SGHVS, CDR2 FQNEAQ. V lost 5 bases, J lost 4 bases, and 10 bases stayed unmatched. CDR3 in DNA: TGTGCCAGCAGCCTCCAAGCGGGAGAAGGATACGAGCAGTACTTC. Encoded protein: CASSLQAGEGYEQYF. Supplemented by reference TRBV7-8 and TRBJ2-7, the full variable domain reads GAGVSQSPRYKVAKRGQDVALRCDPISGHVSLFWYQQALGQGPEFLTYFQNEAQLDKSGLPSDRFFAERPEGSVSTLKIQRTQQEDSAVYLCASSLQAGEGYEQYFGPGTRLTVT.

The chain is built from TRBV6-5 and TRBJ2-7; D perhaps matches TRBD2 (7 bases). The CDR3 length is 14 residues. CDR1 is MNHEY, CDR2 SVGAGI, per germline. V lost 7 bases, J lost 4 bases, and 17 bases lay in between. CDR3 coding DNA: TGTGCCAGCACTACAAGGGGAGGGGGGTACGAGCAGTACTTC. Amino acid sequence: CASTTRGGGYEQYF.

This sequence joins TRBV7-9 and TRBJ2-7; D is perhaps TRBD1 (6 bases). Germline CDR1 SEHNR, CDR2 FQNEAQ (reference sequence). The length of the CDR3 is 14 residues. The V and J ends lost 2 bases and 6 bases respectively, with 14 bases between them. In DNA, the CDR3 is TGTGCCAGCAGCTTAAACAGGGAATCGGCCGAGCAGTACTTC. Its translation: CASSLNRESAEQYF.

This sequence joins TRBV6-4 and TRBJ1-2; 8 nucleotides agree with TRBD1. The germline CDR1 and CDR2 sequences are MRHNA and SNTAGT. Trimming took 10 bases from V and 3 from J; bases not matched to a gene: 7. The CDR3 is made up of 13 amino acids. The CDR3 region has the DNA TGTGCCACCCAGGGGGCAGACGACTATGGCTACACCTTC. Translating it yields CATQGADDYGYTF.

The chain has TRBV7-8 and TRBJ2-2; 14 nucleotides agree with TRBD2. The germline gives CDR1 SGHVS, CDR2 FQNEAQ. The CDR3 runs 17 residues. With 7 bases clipped from V and 4 bases from J, the junction kept 8 bases outside the gene matches. The DNA for the CDR3 is TGTGCCAGCACCGCGGGACTAGCGGGAGTTAGCACCGGGGAGCTGTTTTTT. Its protein product is CASTAGLAGVSTGELFF. Full variable domain (rest looked up from reference TRBV7-8 and TRBJ2-2): GAGVSQSPRYKVAKRGQDVALRCDPISGHVSLFWYQQALGQGPEFLTYFQNEAQLDKSGLPSDRFFAERPEGSVSTLKIQRTQQEDSAVYLCASTAGLAGVSTGELFFGEGSRLTVL.

This chain links TRBV29-1 with TRBJ2-1; 8 bases map to TRBD1. The CDR3 covers 14 residues. V dropped 7 bases and J dropped 3; count of bases not matched to a gene: 8. The germline V gene encodes CDR1 SQVTM and CDR2 ANQGSEA. The CDR3 DNA reads as TGCAGCGCCACGGACAGGGCTAACTACAATGAGCAGTTCTTC. Protein product: CSATDRANYNEQFF.

The CDR3 region is CASSLARTGGLDRQYF. For the CDR3, the DNA is TGTGCCAGCAGCTTAGCCCGGACAGGGGGACTAGATCGGCAGTACTTC. V usage is TRBV7-9 and J usage is TRBJ2-7; 10 nucleotides agree with TRBD1. CDR3 length: 16 residues. Germline values: CDR1 SEHNR, CDR2 FQNEAQ (reference sequence). The V and J ends lost 0 bases and 9 bases, in that order; junction bases with no gene match: 11.

This chain links TRBV6-6 with TRBJ2-2, with D tentatively TRBD1 (6 bases). Trimming took off 4 bases at V and 5 bases at J, with 8 bases between the two ends. The CDR3 runs 13 residues. Germline assignment: CDR1 MNHNY and CDR2 SVGAGI (reference sequence). The CDR3 nucleotides read TGTGCCAGCAGTTCAGGGGTGACCGGGGAGCTGTTTTTT. This translates into CASSSGVTGELFF.

The J gene is TRBJ2-7, the V gene TRBV30; TRBD1 is a possible D gene (5 bases). Germline loops: CDR1 GTSNPN, CDR2 SVGIG (reference sequence). The CDR3 extends over 13 amino acids. The V and J ends lost 0 bases and 2 bases respectively, with 8 bases between them. CDR3 protein: CAWSVGAAYEQYF. CDR3 DNA: TGTGCCTGGAGTGTTGGGGCAGCCTACGAGCAGTACTTC.

The rearrangement links TRBV4-1 to TRBJ2-2, with TRBD2 identical over 10 bases. This CDR3 has 17 amino acids. J lost 5 bases, V lost 6 bases, and 12 bases had no gene match. The germline gives CDR1 MGHRA, CDR2 YSYEKL. As DNA, the CDR3 is TGCGCCAGCAGAGAGGTTAGCGGGAGGCCATGGACCGGGGAGCTGTTTTTT. Translation gives CASREVSGRPWTGELFF.

The J gene is TRBJ2-1, the V gene TRBV10-1, with 8 bases fitting TRBD1. The junction had 13 bases not matched to a gene; V was cut back by 4 bases and J by 8 bases. This CDR3 is 16 amino acids long. Germline loops: CDR1 WNHNN, CDR2 SYGVQD (reference sequence). CDR3 sequence: CASSAFDRGGSDEQFF. As DNA, the CDR3 is TGCGCCAGCAGTGCGTTCGACAGGGGTGGTTCCGATGAGCAGTTCTTC.